This T cell receptor beta chain is drawn from a study of T cell responses to AZD1222 COVID-19 vaccine. Study in general: Recipients boosted at about 4 weeks or about 12 weeks are pooled. Study-level points and caveats: Clonal diversity was possibly underestimated, and the donors were mostly white British, with more females.

The data were produced by immunoSEQ multiplex PCR, yet TCRdb's version contains in-frame clones alone and is incomplete. The sample lists around 160,000 clones; 91% were seen once. The CDR3 sequence is 14 residues long. Germline V lookup: CDR1 SGHTA, CDR2 FQGNSA. V was shortened by 5 bases and J by 4 bases, with 15 bases between the two germline ends. Concerning this clone: Antigen unknown.

The gene calls are TRBV7-2 and TRBJ2-7, with D possibly being TRBD1 (6 bases). Sequenced material: peripheral blood, taken on day 0 of AZD1222 vaccination. The sequence came from an adult in good health. Here the CDR3 DNA reads TGTGCCAGCAGCGTGCCCCAGGGGCGGTACGAGCAGTACTTC. Amino acid sequence: CASSVPQGRYEQYF. Looking up the rest from reference TRBV7-2 and TRBJ2-7 gives the full variable domain: GAGVSQSPSNKVTEKGKDVELRCDPISGHTALYWYRQSLGQGLEFLIYFQGNSAPDKSGLPSDRFSAERTGGSVSTLTIQRTQQEDSAVYLCASSVPQGRYEQYFGPGTRLTVT.